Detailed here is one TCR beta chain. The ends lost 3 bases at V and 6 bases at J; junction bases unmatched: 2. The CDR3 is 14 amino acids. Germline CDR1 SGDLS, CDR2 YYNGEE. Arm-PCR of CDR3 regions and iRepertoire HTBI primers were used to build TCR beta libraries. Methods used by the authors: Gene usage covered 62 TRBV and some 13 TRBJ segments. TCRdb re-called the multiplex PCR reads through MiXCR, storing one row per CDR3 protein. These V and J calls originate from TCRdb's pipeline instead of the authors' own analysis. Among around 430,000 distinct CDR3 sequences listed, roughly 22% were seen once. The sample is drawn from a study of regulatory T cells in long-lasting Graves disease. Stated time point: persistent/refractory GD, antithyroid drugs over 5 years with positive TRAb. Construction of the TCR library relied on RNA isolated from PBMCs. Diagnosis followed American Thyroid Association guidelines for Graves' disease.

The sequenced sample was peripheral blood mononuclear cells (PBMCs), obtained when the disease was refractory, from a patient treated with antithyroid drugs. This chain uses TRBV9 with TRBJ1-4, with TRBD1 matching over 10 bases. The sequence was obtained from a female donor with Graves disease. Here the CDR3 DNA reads TGTGCCAGCAGCGGCGGGACAGGGGATGAAAAACTGTTTTTT. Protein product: CASSGGTGDEKLFF. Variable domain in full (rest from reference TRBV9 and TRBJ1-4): DSGVTQTPKHLITATGQRVTLRCSPRSGDLSVYWYQQSLDQGLQFLIQYYNGEERAKGNILERFSAQQFPDLHSELNLSSLELGDSALYFCASSGGTGDEKLFFGSGTQLSVL.